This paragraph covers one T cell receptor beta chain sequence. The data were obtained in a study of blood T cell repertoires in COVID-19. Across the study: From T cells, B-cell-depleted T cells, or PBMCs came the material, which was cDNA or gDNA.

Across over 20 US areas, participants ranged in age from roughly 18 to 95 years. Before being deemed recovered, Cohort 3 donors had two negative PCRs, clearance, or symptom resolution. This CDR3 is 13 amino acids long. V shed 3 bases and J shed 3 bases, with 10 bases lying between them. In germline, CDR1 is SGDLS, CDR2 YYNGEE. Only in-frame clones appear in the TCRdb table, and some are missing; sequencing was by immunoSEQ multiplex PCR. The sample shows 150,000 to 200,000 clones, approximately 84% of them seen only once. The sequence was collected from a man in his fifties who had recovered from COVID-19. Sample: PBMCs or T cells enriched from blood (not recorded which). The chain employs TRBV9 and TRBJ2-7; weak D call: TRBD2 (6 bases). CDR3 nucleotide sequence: TGTGCCAGCAGCGCCTGGGGGGACTACGAGCAGTACTTC. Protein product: CASSAWGDYEQYF.